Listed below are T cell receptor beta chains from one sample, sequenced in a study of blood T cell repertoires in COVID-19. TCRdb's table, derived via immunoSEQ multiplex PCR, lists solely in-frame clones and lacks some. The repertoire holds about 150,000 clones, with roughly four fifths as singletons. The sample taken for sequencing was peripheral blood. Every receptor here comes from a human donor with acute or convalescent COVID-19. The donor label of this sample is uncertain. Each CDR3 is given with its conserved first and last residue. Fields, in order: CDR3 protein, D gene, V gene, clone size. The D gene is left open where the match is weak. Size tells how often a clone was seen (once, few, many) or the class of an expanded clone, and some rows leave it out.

CDR3aa: CASSHSDRDNSPLHF; d_gene: TRBD1; v_gene: TRBV18; abundance: .
CDR3aa: CASSQDGRGQNTEAFF; d_gene: .; v_gene: TRBV4-2; abundance: .
CDR3aa: CASSLGVSTDTQYF; d_gene: .; v_gene: TRBV7-9; abundance: .
CDR3aa: CASSPGGANVLTF; d_gene: .; v_gene: TRBV6-4; abundance: .
CDR3aa: CASSIEGFFSGANVLTF; d_gene: .; v_gene: TRBV19; abundance: .
CDR3aa: CASSFNRGLRGYTF; d_gene: TRBD1; v_gene: TRBV6-2/TRBV6-3; abundance: few
CDR3aa: CASSLLSRTGGNEKLFF; d_gene: TRBD1; v_gene: TRBV7-8; abundance: .
CDR3aa: CASTPSGNTEAFF; d_gene: .; v_gene: TRBV5-4; abundance: .
CDR3aa: CASSSGTGGSEAFF; d_gene: TRBD1; v_gene: TRBV25-1; abundance: .
CDR3aa: CASSIRGEAFF; d_gene: TRBD1; v_gene: TRBV19; abundance: .
CDR3aa: CASSIVTGQGLNTEAFF; d_gene: TRBD1; v_gene: TRBV19; abundance: .
CDR3aa: CAWSVGAANYGYTF; d_gene: .; v_gene: TRBV30; abundance: .
CDR3aa: CASSQSLSDRGGQPQHF; d_gene: TRBD1; v_gene: TRBV3-1/TRBV3-2; abundance: few
CDR3aa: CASSQGSSGNQPQHF; d_gene: .; v_gene: TRBV4-3; abundance: .
CDR3aa: CASGLGTGISYEQYF; d_gene: TRBD1; v_gene: TRBV10-1; abundance: .
CDR3aa: CASRRGSSGNTIYF; d_gene: .; v_gene: TRBV6-5; abundance: .
CDR3aa: CASSTTGTGSGYTF; d_gene: TRBD1; v_gene: TRBV19; abundance: .